In its sample, the clone carrying this TCR beta chain was seen a few times. The antigen is unknown. The source of the sample is a study of identical twins. TCRdb reprocessed the 5' RACE reads with MiXCR, giving one entry per CDR3 protein. The table lists 400,000 to 500,000 distinct CDR3 sequences, over 11% of them singletons, with approximately 0.9% in the top ten. Study conclusions and caveats: Modelling underestimated the level of out-of-frame TCR alpha sharing observed in monozygotic twins.

V shed 6 bases and J shed 5 bases, with 11 bases lying between them. This CDR3 has 12 residues. From germline, CDR1 is SGHTA and CDR2 FQGNSA. This sample was shared with a second study, whose subject was yellow fever vaccine responses in identical twins.

This TCR derives from a woman aged 18 to 35 in good health. The J gene is TRBJ2-7, the V gene TRBV7-2; D is possibly TRBD1 or TRBD2 (5 bases each). The sample consisted of CD4+ T cells sorted from blood. CDR3 residues: CASRRGGDEQYF. CDR3 sequence (DNA): TGTGCCAGCAGGCGTGGGGGAGACGAGCAGTACTTC.